The next 3 T cell receptor beta chains were all read from a single sample in a study of cytomegalovirus exposure and HLA in healthy donors. The primer mix had 60 Vbeta and 13 Jbeta primers. Produced via immunoSEQ multiplex PCR; TCRdb's table is partial and in-frame only. This repertoire shows 150,000 to 180,000 clones, 80% found once; its top ten account for 9.5% to 15%. Sequenced material: PBMCs. The receptors were gathered from a young man in good health and CMV-seropositive.

The rearrangement joins TRBV13 to TRBJ2-3; TRBD2 matches 10 bases. The CDR3 totals 18 residues. Germline-derived CDR1 and CDR2 are PRHDT and FYEKMQ (reference sequence). The V segment lost 4 bases and the J segment 4 bases; nucleotides outside the gene matches: 14. CDR3 bases: TGTGCCAGCAGCTCTGGTCGGTTAAAGCGGGAGGGCCCAGATACGCAGTATTTT. Protein product: CASSSGRLKREGPDTQYF.

A few counts support this clone. The chain is built from TRBV11-1 and TRBJ2-7, with D possibly being TRBD2 (5 bases). V gave up 5 bases and J gave up 0 bases, with 14 bases separating them. The CDR3 length is 15 residues. Germline CDR1 is SGHAT and CDR2 is FQDESV (reference sequence). The CDR3 is CASSLLTGSSYEQYF. In nucleotides, the CDR3 is TGTGCCAGCAGCCTTCTAACTGGGAGCTCCTACGAGCAGTACTTC.

V is TRBV29-1 and J is TRBJ2-5; D is possibly TRBD2 (6 bases). In germline, CDR1 is SQVTM, CDR2 ANQGSEA. The CDR3 has 13 amino acids. Trimming removed 6 bases from V and 4 bases from J, with 15 bases in between. The CDR3 nucleotides are TGCAGCGTAGCCGATCGGCGGGGAGAGACCCAGTACTTC. Translating it yields CSVADRRGETQYF.